This T cell receptor beta chain was profiled in a study of OX40 agonist ivuxolimab in advanced cancers. Describing the broader study: Ivuxolimab, which targeted the costimulatory receptor OX40 (CD134), was an agonistic, fully human IgG2 monoclonal antibody. Peripheral TCRbeta sequencing aimed to test whether ivuxolimab altered TCR sequence diversity and caused clonal T-cell expansion. Prior anti-PD-1, anti-PD-L1 or anti-CTLA-4 therapy was permitted, and approximately 42% of dose-escalation patients had received checkpoint inhibitors. Partial responses were achieved by three dose-escalation patients, of whom one had hepatocellular carcinoma and two had cutaneous melanoma. A male proportion of roughly 80% and a mean age of 60 years, ranging from 23 to 79, were recorded for the dose-escalation cohort. The paper reports the monotherapy dose-escalation portion (N of about 54 patients) of the phase I ivuxolimab trial. Of the roughly 54 dose-escalation patients, hepatocellular carcinoma was present in roughly 19, melanoma in around 15, renal cell carcinoma in 9 and head and neck cancer in 9. Intravenous ivuxolimab was administered to patients every 2 weeks at six dose levels: 0.01, 0.1, 0.3, 1.5, 3 and 10 mg/kg.

On this clone itself: The antigen it recognizes is unknown. Within one base of it there is no much larger clone, and no base qualities were kept.

For sequencing of the TCRbeta CDR3 region, genomic DNA was extracted from the sorted cells. The immunoSEQ Assay was used for sequencing of TCRbeta CDR3 regions. TCRdb's version of the immuneACCESS table is confined to in-frame rearrangements and falls short of the full clone set. An unresolved V gene accounts for under half of the shortfall where checked; the remainder is of unknown origin. Present in this sample are under 60,000 clones, approximately 94% of which were seen just once. 12% of the sample rests with the top ten. Patients with a history of autoimmune disease or receiving systemic immunosuppression were excluded from the trial. Peripheral blood for TCR sequencing was collected from all dose cohorts at baseline, on cycle 4 day 1, and on cycle 7 day 1. The samples were taken from a phase I, first-in-human, multicenter, open-label dose-escalation trial of ivuxolimab. Adults with locally advanced or metastatic melanoma, renal cell carcinoma, hepatocellular carcinoma or head and neck squamous cell carcinoma were enrolled in the trial. Before TCR sequencing, CD4+ and CD8+ T cells were separately sorted from peripheral blood.

Study-wide conclusions, independent of this receptor: Low levels of normalized T-cell clonal expansion were also seen in some patients who did not respond. After ivuxolimab, expanded clones were on average more numerous among CD8+ T cells than among CD4+ T cells. In partial responders in the 0.1-3.0 mg/kg groups, normalized peripheral clonal expansion was found to be among the lowest, especially among CD8+ T cells. At doses of 0.1 to 3.0 mg/kg, clonal expansion of both CD4+ and CD8+ T cells in blood was seen between baseline and week 6. The antigen specificity of the clonally expanded peripheral T cells was not determined.

The material sequenced was CD4+ or CD8+ T cells sorted from blood, taken in a trial of the OX40 agonist ivuxolimab. The receptor was derived from an adult with an advanced solid tumor such as melanoma, head and neck, liver or kidney cancer.

The bases read TGCGCCAGCAGCCACCAAAGCGGGAGCACAGATACGCAGTATTTT. Its protein is CASSHQSGSTDTQYF. The chain is assembled from TRBV4-3 and TRBJ2-3, with TRBD2 perhaps the D gene, on 6 matching bases. Deletion took 3 bases off V and 0 bases off J, with a span of 10 bases between the germline ends. Reading from cysteine to phenylalanine, the CDR3 counts 15 amino acids. Left in the record is the CDR3 DNA by itself, 45 bases read in frame from the first base. The germline V gene yields LGHNA for CDR1 and YSLEER for CDR2.